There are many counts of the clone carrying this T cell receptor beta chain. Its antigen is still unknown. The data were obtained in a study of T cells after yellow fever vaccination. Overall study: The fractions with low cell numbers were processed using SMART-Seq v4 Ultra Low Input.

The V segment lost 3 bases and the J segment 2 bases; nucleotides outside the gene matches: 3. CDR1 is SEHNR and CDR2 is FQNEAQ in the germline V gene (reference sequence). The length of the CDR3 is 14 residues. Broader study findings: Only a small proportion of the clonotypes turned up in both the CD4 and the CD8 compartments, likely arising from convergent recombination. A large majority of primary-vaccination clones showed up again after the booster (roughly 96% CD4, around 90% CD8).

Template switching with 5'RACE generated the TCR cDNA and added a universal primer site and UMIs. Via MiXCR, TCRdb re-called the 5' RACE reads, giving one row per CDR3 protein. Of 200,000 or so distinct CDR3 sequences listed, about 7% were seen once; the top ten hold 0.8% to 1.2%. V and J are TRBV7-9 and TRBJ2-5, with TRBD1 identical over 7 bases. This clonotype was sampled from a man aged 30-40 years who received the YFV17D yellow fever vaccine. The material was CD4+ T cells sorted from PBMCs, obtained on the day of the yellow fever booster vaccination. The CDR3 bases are TGTGCCAGCAGCTTGGGACAGAGGCAAGAGACCCAGTACTTC. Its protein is CASSLGQRQETQYF.